Listed below are T cell receptor beta chains from one sample, sequenced in a study of control samples from healthy donors and cancer patients. The table came from immunoSEQ multiplex PCR; TCRdb's copy has only in-frame clones and leaves some out. The table lists 150,000 to 200,000 clones, just over 90% of them singletons. The specimen was blood. The receptors derive from a man in his thirties or forties in good health. The CDR3 runs from the conserved cysteine through the conserved F or W. A D gene is named only where the DNA matches it firmly. Rows may omit the clone size; those that give it use once, few, many or a size class.

cdr3_nt: TGCGCCAGCAAGTTGGGACAGCAAGAGACCCAGTACTTC; cdr3_aa: CASKLGQQETQYF; v_call: TRBV5-1; d_call: TRBD1; clone_size: -; j_call: TRBJ2-5
cdr3_nt: TGTGCCAGTAGTCCCCAGGGGCTCCGCGTTCATCAGCCCCAGCATTTT; cdr3_aa: CASSPQGLRVHQPQHF; v_call: TRBV19; d_call: -; clone_size: -; j_call: TRBJ1-5
cdr3_nt: TGCGCCAGCAGCCAAACAGGACTAGCGGAGATGAGGTACTTC; cdr3_aa: CASSQTGLAEMRYF; v_call: TRBV4-1; d_call: TRBD2; clone_size: -; j_call: TRBJ2-7
cdr3_nt: TGTGCCAGTAGCTGGACTAGCGGAACCGGGGAGCTGTTTTTT; cdr3_aa: CASSWTSGTGELFF; v_call: TRBV19; d_call: TRBD2; clone_size: -; j_call: TRBJ2-2
cdr3_nt: TGTGCCAGCTCACCACCGGGAGCGGGGGGGCGGACCGGGGAGCTGTTTTTT; cdr3_aa: CASSPPGAGGRTGELFF; v_call: TRBV18; d_call: TRBD2; clone_size: few; j_call: TRBJ2-2
cdr3_nt: TGTGCCAGCAGTACACCAGGGGGCTCCTACAATGAGCAGTTCTTC; cdr3_aa: CASSTPGGSYNEQFF; v_call: TRBV2; d_call: TRBD1; clone_size: -; j_call: TRBJ2-1
cdr3_nt: TGTGCCAGTAGTACTCTAAAGGGCCAGGGGATCTCCTACGAGCAGTACTTC; cdr3_aa: CASSTLKGQGISYEQYF; v_call: TRBV19; d_call: -; clone_size: -; j_call: TRBJ2-7
cdr3_nt: TGTGCCAGCAGCACCCGGACTAGCGGGGACAATGAGCAGTTCTTC; cdr3_aa: CASSTRTSGDNEQFF; v_call: TRBV7-2; d_call: TRBD2; clone_size: -; j_call: TRBJ2-1
cdr3_nt: TGTGCCAGCAGCAGAGGGGACTTGGAGCGGAGCGAGCAGTACTTC; cdr3_aa: CASSRGDLERSEQYF; v_call: TRBV9; d_call: -; clone_size: once; j_call: TRBJ2-7
cdr3_nt: TGCAGCGCCTGCCCCTCTAGCGGGGCGAACACCGGGGAGCTGTTTTTT; cdr3_aa: CSACPSSGANTGELFF; v_call: TRBV29-1; d_call: TRBD2; clone_size: once; j_call: TRBJ2-2
cdr3_nt: TGTGCCAGCACCCAGGGACCGGCGAACACTGAAGCTTTCTTT; cdr3_aa: CASTQGPANTEAFF; v_call: TRBV2; d_call: -; clone_size: -; j_call: TRBJ1-1
cdr3_nt: TGTGCCAGCAGCGTAGGTGGAGTTGAGCAGTTCTTC; cdr3_aa: CASSVGGVEQFF; v_call: TRBV9; d_call: -; clone_size: -; j_call: TRBJ2-1
cdr3_nt: TGCGCCAGCAGCCAAGCGGGGGCCCAGTACTTC; cdr3_aa: CASSQAGAQYF; v_call: TRBV4-1; d_call: -; clone_size: -; j_call: TRBJ2-5
cdr3_nt: TGTGCCAGCAGCCGCCCTAGACAGGGCCCCACTGAAGCTTTCTTT; cdr3_aa: CASSRPRQGPTEAFF; v_call: TRBV6-5; d_call: TRBD1; clone_size: once; j_call: TRBJ1-1
cdr3_nt: TGTGCCAGCTTAAGGGGGACAGGGGGTGGAGTAAGAACATACGAGCAGTACTTC; cdr3_aa: CASLRGTGGGVRTYEQYF; v_call: TRBV2; d_call: TRBD1; clone_size: -; j_call: TRBJ2-7
cdr3_nt: TGTGCCAGCAGCCAAGTGGCGGGTCTCTACGAGCAGTACTTC; cdr3_aa: CASSQVAGLYEQYF; v_call: TRBV4-2; d_call: -; clone_size: -; j_call: TRBJ2-7
cdr3_nt: TGCGCCAGCAGCTTGGACAGGGGGGTCTCCTACGAGCAGTACTTC; cdr3_aa: CASSLDRGVSYEQYF; v_call: TRBV5-1; d_call: TRBD1; clone_size: -; j_call: TRBJ2-7
cdr3_nt: TGTGCCAGCAGTTACTCCAGGGTATTCGGCACTGAAGCTTTCTTT; cdr3_aa: CASSYSRVFGTEAFF; v_call: TRBV6-5; d_call: -; clone_size: -; j_call: TRBJ1-1
cdr3_nt: TGTGCCAGTAGGGCGGGTGGCTATGGCTACACCTTC; cdr3_aa: CASRAGGYGYTF; v_call: TRBV19; d_call: -; clone_size: -; j_call: TRBJ1-2
cdr3_nt: TGTGCCAGCTCACCTTCGACGGGTAGCAATCAGCCCCAGCATTTT; cdr3_aa: CASSPSTGSNQPQHF; v_call: TRBV18; d_call: -; clone_size: -; j_call: TRBJ1-5
cdr3_nt: TGCGCCAGCAGCTTGGCCCCCACAGGGGAGAATTCACCCCTCCACTTT; cdr3_aa: CASSLAPTGENSPLHF; v_call: TRBV5-1; d_call: TRBD1; clone_size: -; j_call: TRBJ1-6
cdr3_nt: TGTGCCATCAGTGATCAGGGGGCCTCGGTCTATGGCTACACCTTC; cdr3_aa: CAISDQGASVYGYTF; v_call: TRBV10-3; d_call: TRBD1; clone_size: -; j_call: TRBJ1-2
cdr3_nt: TGTGCCGGCACCGGGACAGGGGAGTCACCCCTCCACTTT; cdr3_aa: CAGTGTGESPLHF; v_call: TRBV2; d_call: TRBD1; clone_size: -; j_call: TRBJ1-6
cdr3_nt: TGCGCCAGCAGCCAGGGCCCGCAGTACGGAGGAAACACCATATATTTT; cdr3_aa: CASSQGPQYGGNTIYF; v_call: TRBV5-1; d_call: -; clone_size: -; j_call: TRBJ1-3
cdr3_nt: TGTGCCAGCAGCTTGGTGCGTCTAGCGGGAGGGCCGGAGACCCAGTACTTC; cdr3_aa: CASSLVRLAGGPETQYF; v_call: TRBV5-6; d_call: TRBD2; clone_size: -; j_call: TRBJ2-5
cdr3_nt: TGTGCCAGCAGCCCCGAGCAGGGGGCGGGCAATCAGCCCCAGCATTTT; cdr3_aa: CASSPEQGAGNQPQHF; v_call: TRBV4-2; d_call: TRBD1; clone_size: -; j_call: TRBJ1-5
cdr3_nt: TGCGCCAGCAGCTGGGGACAGGGGAACGGGGAGCTGTTTTTT; cdr3_aa: CASSWGQGNGELFF; v_call: TRBV5-1; d_call: TRBD1; clone_size: -; j_call: TRBJ2-2
cdr3_nt: TGTGCCAGCAGCCGCCGAGACAGCTCTGGAAACACCATATATTTT; cdr3_aa: CASSRRDSSGNTIYF; v_call: TRBV28; d_call: -; clone_size: -; j_call: TRBJ1-3
cdr3_nt: TGTGCCAGCAGTCTCGACAGTCTAGGTCATTACGAGCAGTACTTC; cdr3_aa: CASSLDSLGHYEQYF; v_call: TRBV28; d_call: -; clone_size: -; j_call: TRBJ2-7
cdr3_nt: TGTGCCAGCAGTTTGGGAGGGGGCGTCTATGGCTACACCTTC; cdr3_aa: CASSLGGGVYGYTF; v_call: TRBV27; d_call: TRBD1; clone_size: -; j_call: TRBJ1-2
cdr3_nt: TGTGCCAGCAGCGCGAGAAGAAATACTAATTCACCCCTCCACTTT; cdr3_aa: CASSARRNTNSPLHF; v_call: TRBV14; d_call: -; clone_size: -; j_call: TRBJ1-6
cdr3_nt: TGTGCCAGTAGTATTGGGAGGGAAAGGAACACTGAAGCTTTCTTT; cdr3_aa: CASSIGRERNTEAFF; v_call: TRBV19; d_call: -; clone_size: -; j_call: TRBJ1-1
cdr3_nt: TGTGCCAGCCGGGACCAAAAACGCGAGCAGTACTTC; cdr3_aa: CASRDQKREQYF; v_call: TRBV25-1; d_call: -; clone_size: -; j_call: TRBJ2-7
cdr3_nt: TGTGCCAGCAGCTTAATACAGAGGAACACTGAAGCTTTCTTT; cdr3_aa: CASSLIQRNTEAFF; v_call: TRBV13; d_call: -; clone_size: -; j_call: TRBJ1-1
cdr3_nt: TGTGCCAGCAGCGTAGATGGGACTAGCTACGAGCAGTACTTC; cdr3_aa: CASSVDGTSYEQYF; v_call: TRBV9; d_call: TRBD2; clone_size: few; j_call: TRBJ2-7
cdr3_nt: TGTGCCAGCAGCTTGGGGACAGGGTACTACGAGCAGTACTTC; cdr3_aa: CASSLGTGYYEQYF; v_call: TRBV5-4; d_call: TRBD1; clone_size: -; j_call: TRBJ2-7
cdr3_nt: TGTGCCAGCAGTTACCGTAATGCTGGCCAGCCCCAGCATTTT; cdr3_aa: CASSYRNAGQPQHF; v_call: TRBV6-6; d_call: -; clone_size: -; j_call: TRBJ1-5
cdr3_nt: TGTGCCAGCAGTTTCCTGGACAGCCACAATGAGCAGTTCTTC; cdr3_aa: CASSFLDSHNEQFF; v_call: TRBV28; d_call: -; clone_size: -; j_call: TRBJ2-1
cdr3_nt: TGTGCCAGCAGTTACTCGAAACCCCTCCGGGGGGGGAAGTTCTTC; cdr3_aa: CASSYSKPLRGGKFF; v_call: TRBV6-5; d_call: TRBD2; clone_size: -; j_call: TRBJ2-1
cdr3_nt: TGTGCCAGCAGCTCAAGGGGGGGAACATCGAACAATGAGCAGTTCTTC; cdr3_aa: CASSSRGGTSNNEQFF; v_call: TRBV3-1/TRBV3-2; d_call: -; clone_size: -; j_call: TRBJ2-1
cdr3_nt: TGTGCCAGCAGCTTTGGGGGGGGTAGCAATCAGCCCCAGCATTTT; cdr3_aa: CASSFGGGSNQPQHF; v_call: TRBV5-4; d_call: -; clone_size: -; j_call: TRBJ1-5
cdr3_nt: TGTGCCAGCAGTCCCCGGTCATTCCTTAATGAAAAACTGTTTTTT; cdr3_aa: CASSPRSFLNEKLFF; v_call: TRBV27; d_call: -; clone_size: -; j_call: TRBJ1-4
cdr3_nt: TGTGCCTGGACCCCAGGGGTGGGGGGCTACACCTTC; cdr3_aa: CAWTPGVGGYTF; v_call: TRBV30; d_call: -; clone_size: -; j_call: TRBJ1-2
cdr3_nt: TGTGCCATCAGTGAAGCGGGACAGAGAACCTACGAGCAGTACTTC; cdr3_aa: CAISEAGQRTYEQYF; v_call: TRBV10-3; d_call: -; clone_size: -; j_call: TRBJ2-7
cdr3_nt: TGTGCCAGCAGCCCTCTAGGCACTGAAGCTTTCTTT; cdr3_aa: CASSPLGTEAFF; v_call: TRBV11-2; d_call: -; clone_size: -; j_call: TRBJ1-1
cdr3_nt: TGTGCCACCAGTGATCAGAGCGGGAAAGACGTCTACGAGCAGTACTTC; cdr3_aa: CATSDQSGKDVYEQYF; v_call: TRBV24-1; d_call: TRBD2; clone_size: -; j_call: TRBJ2-7
cdr3_nt: TGTGCCAGCGCTCGGGACGGTACCTACGAGCAGTACTTC; cdr3_aa: CASARDGTYEQYF; v_call: TRBV27; d_call: -; clone_size: once; j_call: TRBJ2-7
cdr3_nt: TGTGCCAGTAGTACTGAGGGGACCCACACCGGGGAGCTGTTTTTT; cdr3_aa: CASSTEGTHTGELFF; v_call: TRBV19; d_call: -; clone_size: -; j_call: TRBJ2-2
cdr3_nt: TGTGCCAGCAGCCCAGAACGGAAATCACCCCTCCACTTT; cdr3_aa: CASSPERKSPLHF; v_call: TRBV7-2; d_call: -; clone_size: -; j_call: TRBJ1-6
cdr3_nt: TGTGCCAGCAGCCCGGGGCAGAAAAATGAAAAACTGTTTTTT; cdr3_aa: CASSPGQKNEKLFF; v_call: TRBV2; d_call: -; clone_size: once; j_call: TRBJ1-4
cdr3_nt: TGCGCCAGCAGCTTAGGGGGGATAGGTATTGGCACTGAAGCTTTCTTT; cdr3_aa: CASSLGGIGIGTEAFF; v_call: TRBV5-1; d_call: -; clone_size: -; j_call: TRBJ1-1
cdr3_nt: TGTGCCAGCAGCTTGGGACAGGGAGCTGAAAAACTGTTTTTT; cdr3_aa: CASSLGQGAEKLFF; v_call: TRBV11-2; d_call: TRBD1; clone_size: -; j_call: TRBJ1-4
cdr3_nt: TGTGCCAGCTCAGGGCCGGGACAGATTAATGAAAAACTGTTTTTT; cdr3_aa: CASSGPGQINEKLFF; v_call: TRBV18; d_call: TRBD1; clone_size: -; j_call: TRBJ1-4
cdr3_nt: TGCGCCAGCAGCCACCGGGGCCTTTTCTACGAGCAGTACTTC; cdr3_aa: CASSHRGLFYEQYF; v_call: TRBV4-1; d_call: -; clone_size: -; j_call: TRBJ2-7
cdr3_nt: TGTGCCAGCAGCTTAAGGGATCAACCAGAGCTCTCTGGAAACACCATATATTTT; cdr3_aa: CASSLRDQPELSGNTIYF; v_call: TRBV7-6; d_call: -; clone_size: -; j_call: TRBJ1-3
cdr3_nt: TGTGCCAGTAGTGTAGGGACAGCCCACACTGAAGCTTTCTTT; cdr3_aa: CASSVGTAHTEAFF; v_call: TRBV19; d_call: TRBD1; clone_size: -; j_call: TRBJ1-1
cdr3_nt: TGCAGTGCTAGTGTACCGGCTGGGAACACCGGGGAGCTGTTTTTT; cdr3_aa: CSASVPAGNTGELFF; v_call: TRBV20-1; d_call: -; clone_size: once; j_call: TRBJ2-2